Each of the 16 T cell receptor beta chains below was sequenced from the same sample in a study of T cell repertoires in cytomegalovirus infection. TCRdb processed the reads anew with MiXCR; each CDR3 protein has one entry. The sample carries fewer than 1,000,000 distinct CDR3 sequences, about a third recorded once. Antigens for these TCRs are unknown. The source material was cultured CD8+ T cells from PBMCs, sampled from culture after CMV antigen stimulation. These receptors came from a human donor in good health (CMV status not recorded). Some clones in this sample may be carry-over from other donors' samples.

This chain links TRBV12-3 or TRBV12-4 with TRBJ1-4, with D unresolved. This CDR3 region has 12 residues. V gave up 8 bases and J gave up 8 bases, with 12 bases separating them. CDR3 loop: CASCPSLEKLFF. The CDR3 DNA sequence: TGTGCCAGCTGCCCGAGCCTCGAAAAACTGTTTTTT.

The chain employs TRBV5-1 and TRBJ2-2; D unresolved. The CDR3 runs to 15 residues. V lost 5 bases, J lost 1 base, and 12 bases lay in between. Per the germline V gene, CDR1 is SGHRS and CDR2 is YFSETQ. CDR3 coding DNA: TGCGCCAGCAGGTCGGGCAGAGAGAACACCGGGGAGCTGTTTTTT. Translation: CASRSGRENTGELFF.

The rearrangement uses TRBV7-6 and TRBJ1-2; TRBD1 might be the D (6 bases). Trimming removed 4 bases from V and 3 bases from J, with 15 bases in between. CDR3 length: 15 amino acids. Germline CDR1 SGHVS, CDR2 FNYEAQ. The chain's CDR3 is CASSSSPGGYYGYTF. The CDR3 coding sequence is TGTGCCAGCAGCTCCTCCCCCGGGGGCTACTATGGCTACACCTTC.

The chain carries TRBV5-3 and TRBJ2-3; perhaps TRBD1 as D (5 bases). TRBV5-3 is identified as an open reading frame with a role that is uncertain. This CDR3 is 17 amino acids long. V lost 0 bases and J 2 bases, leaving 16 bases between the germline ends. The CDR3 coding sequence is TGTGCCAGAAGCTTGGAAAGAAGACAGTTGCTCACAGATACGCAGTATTTT. This translates into CARSLERRQLLTDTQYF.

The rearrangement joins TRBV6-1 to TRBJ1-1; D possibly corresponds to TRBD1 (6 bases). The CDR3 is 18 amino acids. The V gene lost 8 bases and the J gene lost 0 bases, with 25 bases spanning the gap. Germline lookup yields CDR1 MNHNS and CDR2 SASEGT. The CDR3 DNA reads TGTGCCAGCCCGACCCCCCGGGACAATTTTATCTTGAACACTGAAGCTTTCTTT. Its protein is CASPTPRDNFILNTEAFF.

CDR3 region: CASSFGSEKQYF. The CDR3 DNA reads TGTGCCAGCAGTTTCGGCAGTGAGAAGCAGTACTTC. The V gene is TRBV27, the J gene TRBJ2-7; unclear D gene. Germline lookup yields CDR1 MNHEY and CDR2 SMNVEV (reference sequence). The CDR3 extends over 12 amino acids. V was clipped by 3 bases and J by 8 bases, with 11 bases between them.

This clonotype was observed a handful of times. The chain couples TRBV7-6 to TRBJ2-7, with no clear D. This CDR3 region has 12 residues. V lost 0 bases and J 6 bases, leaving 6 bases between the germline ends. Germline CDR1 is SGHVS and CDR2 is FNYEAQ. The CDR3 DNA reads TGTGCCAGCAGCTTAGCGAGTCGCGAGCAGTACTTC. Translating gives CASSLASREQYF.

The chain has TRBV7-8 and TRBJ1-4, with 11 bases aligning to TRBD1. CDR3 length equals 17 residues. With V trimmed by 5 bases and J by 2 bases, 7 bases remained unmatched. From germline, CDR1 is SGHVS and CDR2 FQNEAQ. The DNA for the CDR3 is TGTGCCAGCAGCACCCGGACAGGGGGCCTGACTAATGAAAAACTGTTTTTT. Translated: CASSTRTGGLTNEKLFF.

CDR3 bases: TGTGCCAGCAGTTACTCGCCAGAAAACTATGGCTACACCTTC. This encodes CASSYSPENYGYTF. The rearrangement joins TRBV6-5 to TRBJ1-2; unclear D gene. Per germline, CDR1 MNHEY and CDR2 SVGAGI. The CDR3 contains 14 residues. V was pared by 0 bases and J by 2 bases, with 7 bases between.

This clonotype was counted between two and nine times. The V and J genes are TRBV27 and TRBJ2-5, with D perhaps given as TRBD1 or TRBD2 (5 bases each). Germline CDR1 MNHEY, CDR2 SMNVEV (reference sequence). Trimming left V 3 bases short and J 2 bases short, with 13 bases between. This CDR3 spans 15 amino acids. DNA for the CDR3: TGTGCCAGCAGTTTTTTGGCTGGGGGACAAGAGACCCAGTACTTC. Translated, it gives CASSFLAGGQETQYF.

CDR3 in amino acids: CSASSYGTGEETQYF. CDR3 DNA sequence: TGCAGTGCTAGTTCCTACGGGACAGGGGAAGAGACCCAGTACTTC. The chain combines TRBV20-1 with TRBJ2-5; 10 positions agree with TRBD1. J lost 3 bases, V lost 3 bases, and 7 bases had no gene match. This CDR3 region has 15 residues. Per germline, CDR1 DFQATT and CDR2 SNEGSKA (reference sequence).

V is TRBV6-5 and J is TRBJ2-1; D may correspond to TRBD1 or TRBD2 (5 bases each). With 5 bases removed from V and 0 bases from J, the gap between germline ends came to 14 bases. This CDR3 spans 16 amino acids. Germline CDR1 reads MNHEY; CDR2 reads SVGAGI. The CDR3: CASSHEGLSSYNEQFF. The DNA of the CDR3 is TGTGCCAGCAGTCACGAGGGGTTAAGCTCCTACAATGAGCAGTTCTTC.

The CDR3 loop reads CASSQDNRGLVDYGYTF. The CDR3 DNA sequence: TGTGCCAGCAGCCAAGATAACAGGGGCTTAGTTGACTATGGCTACACCTTC. The V call is TRBV14, the J call TRBJ1-2; 7 bases match TRBD1. CDR1 SGHDN and CDR2 FVKESK come from the germline V gene. The CDR3 covers 17 residues. Trimming cost V 0 bases and J 3 bases; bases outside gene matches: 10. The whole variable domain, remainder taken from reference TRBV14 and TRBJ1-2, is EAGVTQFPSHSVIEKGQTVTLRCDPISGHDNLYWYRRVMGKEIKFLLHFVKESKQDESGMPNNRFLAERTGGTYSTLKVQPAELEDSGVYFCASSQDNRGLVDYGYTFGSGTRLTVV.

The chain carries TRBV27 and TRBJ1-2; D might be TRBD1 (6 bases). V lost 6 bases, J lost 4 bases, and 15 bases lay in between. Germline CDR1 MNHEY, CDR2 SMNVEV (reference sequence). CDR3 length: 14 amino acids. This CDR3 is CASSDSGHLYGYTF. The CDR3 nucleotides read TGTGCCAGCAGCGACTCGGGACACCTCTATGGCTACACCTTC.

Comments on this clonotype: A much larger clone sits a single nucleotide away, making a read error possible. This chain connects TRBV11-2 to TRBJ2-2; 9 bases align to TRBD2. CDR3 length equals 16 residues. Germline-derived CDR1 and CDR2 are SGHAT and FQNNGV. The V segment lost 1 base and the J segment 7 bases; nucleotides outside the gene matches: 7. In nucleotides, the CDR3 is TGTGCCAGCAGCTTAGGCGCGGGGGGGCAAAGCGGGGAGCTGTTTTTT. This gives the protein CASSLGAGGQSGELFF.

V and J are TRBV5-1 and TRBJ2-1, with D uncertain. The CDR3 runs 14 residues. The germline V and J ends were trimmed by 0 bases and 7 bases, with 11 bases remaining between them. The germline CDR1 and CDR2 sequences are SGHRS and YFSETQ. CDR3 nucleotide sequence: TGCGCCAGCAGCTTGGCCGGCCCAAGGAATGAGCAGTTCTTC. It is translated as CASSLAGPRNEQFF.